The clone carrying this T cell receptor beta chain has at least ten counts. RNA served as the template for amplifying TCR beta CDR3 regions. Scientists carried out first-round RT-PCR using HTBI primers and then a second-round multiplex PCR. TCRdb itself ran the multiplex PCR reads through MiXCR, one entry per CDR3 protein. This sample has fewer than 650,000 distinct CDR3 sequences, with 22% found just once. The entry originates in a study of Graves' ophthalmopathy and Graves' hyperthyroidism. Only newly diagnosed hyperthyroidism patients aged 18 to 65, with under 2 months' duration, were enrolled. Exclusion applied to patients with other autoimmune diseases, uncontrolled infections, pregnancy or lactation. The sequenced material came from peripheral blood. The receptor was derived from a young woman with stable Graves' hyperthyroidism. Some clones in this sample may be carry-over from other donors' samples.

The CDR3 reads CASSYSVRVGTEAFF. The CDR3 DNA sequence: TGTGCCAGCAGTTACTCGGTTCGTGTGGGGACTGAAGCTTTCTTT. The chain couples TRBV6-2 or TRBV6-3 to TRBJ1-1; D remains ambiguous. The CDR3 is 15 amino acids. V was pared by 0 bases and J by 5 bases, with 13 bases between. Per germline, CDR1 MNHEY and CDR2 SVGEGT.